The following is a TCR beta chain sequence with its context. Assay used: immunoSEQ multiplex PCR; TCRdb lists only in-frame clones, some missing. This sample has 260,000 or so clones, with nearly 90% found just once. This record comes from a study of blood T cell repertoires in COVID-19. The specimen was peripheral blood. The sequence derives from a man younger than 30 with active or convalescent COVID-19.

Here the CDR3 DNA reads TGTGCCAGCAGCCAAGGAGGGAGGGGTGAAAAACTGTTTTTT. Translated: CASSQGGRGEKLFF. V gene TRBV4-2 combines with J gene TRBJ1-4; tentatively, D is TRBD1 (5 bases). Trimming left V 1 base short and J 7 bases short, with 10 bases between. The CDR3 is 14 residues long. In germline, CDR1 is LGHNA, CDR2 YNFKEQ.